This record concerns one TCR beta chain sequence. Antigen unknown. V shed 4 bases and J 5 bases; nucleotides not matched to a gene: 8. This CDR3 is built from 16 residues. Germline-derived CDR1 and CDR2 are SGHNT and YYREEE (reference sequence). This entry is derived from a study of cytomegalovirus exposure and HLA in healthy donors. Among the donors, all were healthy bone marrow donors. 13 Jbeta primers and 60 Vbeta primers were used for the PCR. Using immunoSEQ multiplex PCR, the repertoire was profiled, and TCRdb retains in-frame clones only, with some absent. The sample lists roughly 160,000 clones, just under 80% occurring once. Study-level points and caveats: Sequencing probably produced one cluster of sequence variants that were highly shared.

The chain uses TRBV5-4 and TRBJ2-1, with TRBD2 matching over 11 bases. The sample was PBMCs. This receptor was taken from a woman in her forties or fifties in good health and CMV-seronegative. CDR3 amino acids: CASSELSGRANNEQFF. The CDR3 nucleotides read TGTGCCAGCAGCGAACTTAGCGGGAGGGCCAACAATGAGCAGTTCTTC.